Listed below are T cell receptor beta chains from one sample, sequenced in a study of cytomegalovirus exposure and HLA in healthy donors. Assay used: immunoSEQ multiplex PCR; TCRdb lists only in-frame clones, some missing. The repertoire includes under 250,000 clones, about three quarters of them detected once, and 1.5% to 2% sits in the top ten. The specimen sequenced was PBMCs. The source is a male donor in good health and CMV-seronegative. The CDR3 runs from the conserved cysteine through the conserved F or W. The D gene is left open where the match is weak. Where a row states a size, it is once, few, many or the class of an expanded clone; other rows omit it.

D: -
J: TRBJ1-4
V: TRBV5-1
length: 15
size: -
CDR3: CASSLSAGGVEKLFF
DNA: TGCGCCAGCAGCTTGTCGGCCGGCGGAGTAGAAAAACTGTTTTTT

D: TRBD1
J: TRBJ2-5
V: TRBV6-5
length: 13
size: -
CDR3: CASRRQGRETQYF
DNA: TGTGCCAGCAGGCGACAGGGGAGAGAGACCCAGTACTTC

D: -
J: TRBJ2-6
V: TRBV9
length: 15
size: -
CDR3: CASTPGSLGANVLTF
DNA: TGTGCCAGCACCCCCGGTTCTTTGGGGGCCAACGTCCTGACTTTC

D: -
J: TRBJ2-5
V: TRBV27
length: 16
size: few
CDR3: CASSFSPPQGKETQYF
DNA: TGTGCCAGCAGTTTCTCCCCACCTCAGGGGAAAGAGACCCAGTACTTC

D: TRBD2
J: TRBJ2-3
V: TRBV27
length: 14
size: -
CDR3: CASSYGGSLDTQYF
DNA: TGTGCCAGCAGTTACGGGGGGTCCTTAGATACGCAGTATTTT

D: -
J: TRBJ1-5
V: TRBV7-9
length: 14
size: -
CDR3: CASSLAGRNQPQHF
DNA: TGTGCCAGCAGCTTAGCGGGCAGAAATCAGCCCCAGCATTTT

D: TRBD1
J: TRBJ2-1
V: TRBV29-1
length: 13
size: -
CDR3: CSVDRGRRNEQFF
DNA: TGCAGCGTCGACAGGGGGCGCAGGAATGAGCAGTTCTTC

D: -
J: TRBJ2-3
V: TRBV11-3
length: 14
size: -
CDR3: CASSLSVVPDTQYF
DNA: TGTGCCAGCAGCTTATCGGTAGTCCCAGATACGCAGTATTTT

D: TRBD2
J: TRBJ2-2
V: TRBV5-6
length: 16
size: -
CDR3: CASSLGLAGGIGELFF
DNA: TGTGCCAGCAGCTTGGGACTAGCGGGGGGAATCGGGGAGCTGTTTTTT

D: -
J: TRBJ2-3
V: TRBV5-1
length: 13
size: -
CDR3: CASSLARSDTQYF
DNA: TGCGCCAGCAGCTTGGCCCGTTCAGATACGCAGTATTTT

D: -
J: TRBJ1-5
V: TRBV19
length: 15
size: -
CDR3: CASSITRAGNQPQHF
DNA: TGTGCCAGTAGTATAACTCGGGCAGGGAATCAGCCCCAGCATTTT

D: TRBD1
J: TRBJ2-1
V: TRBV7-9
length: 14
size: -
CDR3: CASTILGGLNEQFF
DNA: TGTGCCAGCACCATCTTAGGGGGCCTCAATGAGCAGTTCTTC

D: -
J: TRBJ1-6
V: TRBV5-1
length: 14
size: -
CDR3: CASSLDRLSSPLHF
DNA: TGCGCCAGCAGCTTGGATCGTCTGAGTTCACCCCTCCACTTT

D: -
J: TRBJ2-1
V: TRBV7-6
length: 16
size: few
CDR3: CASSLVWIGVGNEQFF
DNA: TGTGCCAGCAGCTTAGTATGGATAGGGGTTGGGAATGAGCAGTTCTTC

D: TRBD1
J: TRBJ2-2
V: TRBV4-3
length: 15
size: -
CDR3: CASSQIRQGAGELFF
DNA: TGCGCCAGCAGCCAAATTCGACAGGGGGCCGGGGAGCTGTTTTTT

D: TRBD2
J: TRBJ2-7
V: TRBV15
length: 14
size: -
CDR3: CATSSAAGAYEQYF
DNA: TGTGCCACCAGCAGTGCAGCGGGGGCCTACGAGCAGTACTTC

D: TRBD1
J: TRBJ1-1
V: TRBV19
length: 13
size: -
CDR3: CASSMGTGSEAFF
DNA: TGTGCCAGTAGTATGGGGACAGGGAGTGAAGCTTTCTTT

D: -
J: TRBJ1-2
V: TRBV28
length: 12
size: -
CDR3: CASSNEGGTYTF
DNA: TGTGCCAGCAGTAACGAGGGAGGGACCTACACCTTC

D: TRBD1
J: TRBJ1-1
V: TRBV5-1
length: 14
size: -
CDR3: CASGNRGSRTEAFF
DNA: TGCGCCAGCGGAAACAGGGGGTCTCGCACTGAAGCTTTCTTT

D: TRBD2
J: TRBJ2-1
V: TRBV7-9
length: 17
size: -
CDR3: CASSLGTSGSMNNEQFF
DNA: TGTGCCAGCAGCTTAGGGACTAGCGGGAGCATGAACAATGAGCAGTTCTTC

D: TRBD1
J: TRBJ2-3
V: TRBV7-6
length: 14
size: once
CDR3: CASSLTGGWDTQYF
DNA: TGTGCCAGCAGCCTGACAGGGGGCTGGGATACGCAGTATTTT

D: -
J: TRBJ2-1
V: TRBV29-1
length: 14
size: once
CDR3: CSIGRTDSYNEQFF
DNA: TGCAGCATTGGCCGGACAGACTCCTACAATGAGCAGTTCTTC

D: -
J: TRBJ2-7
V: TRBV27
length: 16
size: -
CDR3: CASSLSFRGGSYEQYF
DNA: TGTGCCAGCAGTTTATCGTTTAGGGGCGGATCCTACGAGCAGTACTTC

D: -
J: TRBJ2-4
V: TRBV28
length: 14
size: -
CDR3: CASSRGLTKNIQYF
DNA: TGTGCCAGCAGTCGCGGTCTCACCAAAAACATTCAGTACTTC

D: -
J: TRBJ2-7
V: TRBV4-3
length: 13
size: -
CDR3: CASSQDPRYEQYF
DNA: TGCGCCAGCAGCCAAGACCCCCGCTACGAGCAGTACTTC

D: TRBD2
J: TRBJ2-1
V: TRBV15
length: 16
size: -
CDR3: CATSTTGTSRYNEQFF
DNA: TGTGCCACCAGCACAACCGGGACTAGCCGCTACAATGAGCAGTTCTTC

D: -
J: TRBJ1-2
V: TRBV4-2
length: 12
size: -
CDR3: CASSQDLEGYTF
DNA: TGTGCCAGCAGCCAAGATCTGGAGGGCTACACCTTC

D: -
J: TRBJ2-1
V: TRBV7-9
length: 15
size: -
CDR3: CASTSRLGAYNEQFF
DNA: TGTGCCAGCACCTCACGACTAGGGGCCTACAATGAGCAGTTCTTC

D: TRBD1
J: TRBJ1-2
V: TRBV9
length: 14
size: few
CDR3: CASSADTGVYGYTF
DNA: TGTGCCAGCAGCGCGGATACAGGGGTCTATGGCTACACCTTC

D: -
J: TRBJ2-7
V: TRBV28
length: 12
size: -
CDR3: CASSHQGYEQYF
DNA: TGTGCCAGCAGTCATCAGGGATACGAGCAGTACTTC

D: TRBD1
J: TRBJ2-2
V: TRBV30
length: 16
size: -
CDR3: CAWRLGTGYDTGELFF
DNA: TGTGCCTGGAGGCTGGGGACAGGGTACGACACCGGGGAGCTGTTTTTT

D: TRBD2
J: TRBJ2-5
V: TRBV27
length: 17
size: -
CDR3: CASSLGLAGGLQETQYF
DNA: TGTGCCAGCAGTTTGGGACTAGCGGGGGGCCTTCAAGAGACCCAGTACTTC

D: -
J: TRBJ2-5
V: TRBV6-5
length: 13
size: -
CDR3: CASTPRVGETQYF
DNA: TGTGCCAGCACCCCCAGGGTAGGAGAGACCCAGTACTTC

D: -
J: TRBJ2-3
V: TRBV9
length: 14
size: -
CDR3: CASSPRSLTDTQYF
DNA: TGTGCCAGTAGCCCTAGAAGTTTAACAGATACGCAGTATTTT

D: TRBD1
J: TRBJ2-7
V: TRBV15
length: 14
size: -
CDR3: CATSRGQGIYEQYF
DNA: TGTGCCACCAGCAGAGGACAGGGTATTTACGAGCAGTACTTC

D: -
J: TRBJ2-3
V: TRBV7-3
length: 12
size: -
CDR3: CASSSGGDTQYF
DNA: TGTGCCAGCAGCTCCGGGGGAGATACGCAGTATTTT

D: TRBD1
J: TRBJ1-2
V: TRBV2
length: 15
size: -
CDR3: CVREEEGALNYGYTF
DNA: TGTGTCAGGGAGGAGGAGGGGGCGCTTAACTATGGCTACACCTTC

D: TRBD1
J: TRBJ1-4
V: TRBV9
length: 15
size: -
CDR3: CASSARDRANEKLFF
DNA: TGTGCCAGCAGCGCCCGGGACAGGGCTAATGAAAAACTGTTTTTT

D: -
J: TRBJ1-3
V: TRBV11-2
length: 18
size: -
CDR3: CASSLVSAGAYSGNTIYF
DNA: TGTGCCAGCAGCTTAGTATCCGCGGGGGCATACTCTGGAAACACCATATATTTT

D: TRBD2
J: TRBJ2-1
V: TRBV5-5
length: 17
size: -
CDR3: CASSSPLAGGSYNEQFF
DNA: TGTGCCAGCAGCTCTCCACTAGCGGGGGGCTCCTACAATGAGCAGTTCTTC